The T cell receptor beta chain described here comes from a study of OX40 agonist ivuxolimab in advanced cancers. The CDR3 covers 12 residues. Germline-derived CDR1 and CDR2 are SGHVS and FQNEAQ. V was pared by 3 bases and J by 8 bases, with 10 bases between. Only in-frame clones appear in the TCRdb table, and some are missing; sequencing was by immunoSEQ multiplex PCR. Found here are about 69,000 clones, roughly 84% of them singletons; the top ten hold approximately 8%. This clonotype originated in an adult with an advanced solid tumor such as melanoma, head and neck, liver or kidney cancer. V gene TRBV7-8 combines with J gene TRBJ1-2; D not certain. Specimen: CD4+ or CD8+ T cells sorted from blood, collected in a trial of the OX40 agonist ivuxolimab. The CDR3 protein is CASSLETRGYTF. Written as DNA, the CDR3 is TGTGCCAGCAGCTTGGAGACTCGGGGCTACACCTTC.